This T cell receptor (beta chain) was profiled in a study of neoadjuvant nivolumab and ipilimumab in lung cancer. In the study overall: Nivolumab 3 mg/kg was given days 1, 15 and 29, plus ipilimumab 1 mg/kg day 1 in combination.

Sequencing used immunoSEQ multiplex PCR; TCRdb keeps in-frame clones, though not all of them. The sample shows about 27,000 clones, about three quarters of them seen only once. As concerns this clone: Its target is unknown.

The study's findings and limits: TCR sequencing covered a small number of samples.

The CDR3 sequence is 16 residues long. Trimming stripped 0 bases from V and 0 bases from J, with 11 bases between. Germline V CDR1 and CDR2: MNHNS, SASEGT. J is TRBJ1-2 and V is TRBV6-1; D gene ambiguous. Sequenced here: tumor tissue, sampled after neoadjuvant nivolumab, alone or with ipilimumab, at or shortly before surgery. The sequence derives from an adult with non-small cell lung cancer. CDR3 DNA sequence: TGTGCCAGCAGTGAAGCAGGTCGTATCTCTAACTATGGCTACACCTTC. Translating gives CASSEAGRISNYGYTF.